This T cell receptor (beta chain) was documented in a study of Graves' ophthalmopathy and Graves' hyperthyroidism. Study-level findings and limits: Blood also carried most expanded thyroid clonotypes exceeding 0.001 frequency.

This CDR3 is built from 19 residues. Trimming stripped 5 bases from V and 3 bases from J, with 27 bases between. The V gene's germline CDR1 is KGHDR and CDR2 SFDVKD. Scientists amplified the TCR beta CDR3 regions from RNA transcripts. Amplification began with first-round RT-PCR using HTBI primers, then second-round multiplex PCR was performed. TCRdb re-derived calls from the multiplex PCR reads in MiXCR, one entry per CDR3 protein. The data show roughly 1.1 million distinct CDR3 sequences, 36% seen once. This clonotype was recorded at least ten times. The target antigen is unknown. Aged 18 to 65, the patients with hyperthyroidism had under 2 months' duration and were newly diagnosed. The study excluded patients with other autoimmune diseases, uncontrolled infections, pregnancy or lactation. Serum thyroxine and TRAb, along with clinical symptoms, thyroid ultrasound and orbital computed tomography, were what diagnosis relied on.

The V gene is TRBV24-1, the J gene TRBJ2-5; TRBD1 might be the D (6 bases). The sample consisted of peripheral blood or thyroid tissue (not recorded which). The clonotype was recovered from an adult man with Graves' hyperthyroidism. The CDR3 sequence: CATSARFDRSPYYEETQYF. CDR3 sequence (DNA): TGTGCCACCAGTGCTAGGTTTGACAGGTCCCCTTACTACGAAGAGACCCAGTACTTC.